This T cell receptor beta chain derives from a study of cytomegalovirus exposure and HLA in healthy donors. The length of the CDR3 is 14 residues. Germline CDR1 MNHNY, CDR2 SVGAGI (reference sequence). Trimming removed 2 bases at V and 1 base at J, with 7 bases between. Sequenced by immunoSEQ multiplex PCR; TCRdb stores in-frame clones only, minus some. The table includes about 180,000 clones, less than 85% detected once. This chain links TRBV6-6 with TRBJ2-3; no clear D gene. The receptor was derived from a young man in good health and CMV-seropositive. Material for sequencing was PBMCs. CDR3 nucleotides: TGTGCCAGCAGTTACATTACTGGCACAGATACGCAGTATTTT. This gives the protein CASSYITGTDTQYF.